This is a list of T cell receptor beta chains from one sample in a study of identifying expanded T cells in peripheral blood. Some clones are missing from TCRdb's copy, which holds only in-frame ones; the method was immunoSEQ multiplex PCR. The sample has some 100,000 clones, 88% seen once. The sample comprised blood. The origin of the receptors is a person aged 18 to 69 in good health. The CDR3 runs from the conserved cysteine through the conserved F or W. D genes are given only for firm matches. Some rows mark clone size as missing; the rest say once, few, many or name a class of expanded clone.

clone size: few
J gene: TRBJ1-3
V gene: TRBV7-8
D gene: .
CDR3 protein: CASGGNTIYF
CDR3 DNA: TGTGCCTCCGGAGGAAACACCATATATTTT

clone size: .
J gene: TRBJ2-1
V gene: TRBV2
D gene: TRBD2
CDR3 protein: CASSEGLAGYNEQFF
CDR3 DNA: TGTGCCAGCAGTGAGGGGTTAGCGGGCTACAATGAGCAGTTCTTC

clone size: .
J gene: TRBJ2-5
V gene: TRBV6-1
D gene: TRBD1
CDR3 protein: CASSDPGGVERETQYF
CDR3 DNA: TGTGCCAGCAGTGACCCAGGGGGCGTGGAGAGAGAGACCCAGTACTTC

clone size: .
J gene: TRBJ2-5
V gene: TRBV7-3
D gene: .
CDR3 protein: CASSLTAAGPTGTQYF
CDR3 DNA: TGTGCCAGCAGCTTAACGGCGGCAGGACCCACAGGGACCCAGTACTTC

clone size: .
J gene: TRBJ1-1
V gene: TRBV6-4
D gene: TRBD1
CDR3 protein: CASSDSGQGITEAFF
CDR3 DNA: TGTGCCAGCAGTGACTCGGGACAGGGGATCACTGAAGCTTTCTTT

clone size: .
J gene: TRBJ2-5
V gene: TRBV5-1
D gene: .
CDR3 protein: CASSLNSRRVQETQYF
CDR3 DNA: TGCGCCAGCAGCTTGAATAGCAGGCGAGTCCAAGAGACCCAGTACTTC

clone size: .
J gene: TRBJ2-4
V gene: TRBV11-3
D gene: .
CDR3 protein: CASSLGIGPYDF
CDR3 DNA: TGTGCCAGCAGCTTAGGAATTGGGCCTTACGACTTC

clone size: .
J gene: TRBJ2-6
V gene: TRBV7-3
D gene: .
CDR3 protein: CASSPDGDSRIAGANVLTF
CDR3 DNA: TGTGCCAGCAGCCCTGACGGGGACTCACGTATCGCAGGGGCCAACGTCCTGACTTTC

clone size: .
J gene: TRBJ1-2
V gene: TRBV29-1
D gene: .
CDR3 protein: CSVFSQDYGYTF
CDR3 DNA: TGCAGCGTTTTTAGTCAGGACTATGGCTACACCTTC

clone size: .
J gene: TRBJ2-3
V gene: TRBV19
D gene: .
CDR3 protein: CASSIIQGGTDTQYF
CDR3 DNA: TGTGCCAGTAGTATAATACAGGGAGGCACAGATACGCAGTATTTT

clone size: .
J gene: TRBJ1-2
V gene: TRBV28
D gene: .
CDR3 protein: CASSLSFGAIYGYTF
CDR3 DNA: TGTGCCAGCAGTTTATCCTTTGGGGCTATCTATGGCTACACCTTC

clone size: .
J gene: TRBJ2-3
V gene: TRBV25-1
D gene: .
CDR3 protein: CATGPPDTQYF
CDR3 DNA: TGTGCCACCGGACCCCCAGATACGCAGTATTTT

clone size: .
J gene: TRBJ2-7
V gene: TRBV5-6
D gene: .
CDR3 protein: CASSPAGDEQYF
CDR3 DNA: TGTGCCAGCAGCCCCGCAGGGGACGAGCAGTACTTC

clone size: .
J gene: TRBJ1-1
V gene: TRBV20-1
D gene: .
CDR3 protein: CSAWDPGEAFF
CDR3 DNA: TGCAGTGCATGGGATCCGGGTGAAGCTTTCTTT

clone size: .
J gene: TRBJ1-4
V gene: TRBV19
D gene: TRBD1
CDR3 protein: CASTPGGDGNEKLFF
CDR3 DNA: TGTGCCAGTACCCCAGGGGGCGATGGTAATGAAAAACTGTTTTTT

clone size: .
J gene: TRBJ1-2
V gene: TRBV6-6
D gene: .
CDR3 protein: CASSTQTDGYTF
CDR3 DNA: TGTGCCAGCAGTACCCAGACAGATGGCTACACCTTC

clone size: .
J gene: TRBJ2-2
V gene: TRBV6-5
D gene: TRBD1
CDR3 protein: CASSRTGETGELFF
CDR3 DNA: TGTGCCAGCAGTAGGACAGGGGAAACCGGGGAGCTGTTTTTT

clone size: .
J gene: TRBJ2-1
V gene: TRBV14
D gene: .
CDR3 protein: CASSQVTGALQGQFF
CDR3 DNA: TGTGCCAGCAGCCAAGTAACAGGCGCCCTACAGGGGCAGTTCTTC

clone size: .
J gene: TRBJ2-1
V gene: TRBV4-2
D gene: TRBD2
CDR3 protein: CASSQDSRGGYNEQFF
CDR3 DNA: TGTGCCAGCAGCCAAGATTCGCGGGGGGGCTACAATGAGCAGTTCTTC

clone size: .
J gene: TRBJ1-3
V gene: TRBV6-4
D gene: .
CDR3 protein: CASSAPPAVSGNTIYF
CDR3 DNA: TGTGCCAGCAGTGCCCCCCCGGCAGTTTCTGGAAACACCATATATTTT

clone size: .
J gene: TRBJ2-1
V gene: TRBV5-1
D gene: TRBD2
CDR3 protein: CASSPSSGQFGNEQFF
CDR3 DNA: TGCGCCAGCAGTCCTAGTAGCGGGCAATTTGGCAATGAGCAGTTCTTC

clone size: .
J gene: TRBJ2-5
V gene: TRBV25-1
D gene: .
CDR3 protein: CASSVSGDKRTQYF
CDR3 DNA: TGTGCCAGCAGTGTTTCGGGGGACAAGAGAACCCAGTACTTC

clone size: .
J gene: TRBJ2-1
V gene: TRBV10-3
D gene: TRBD2
CDR3 protein: CAIKIGLAGDEQFF
CDR3 DNA: TGTGCCATCAAGATCGGACTAGCGGGGGATGAGCAGTTCTTC

clone size: .
J gene: TRBJ2-7
V gene: TRBV15
D gene: .
CDR3 protein: CATSRDFGDEQYF
CDR3 DNA: TGTGCCACCAGCAGAGATTTTGGCGACGAGCAGTACTTC

clone size: .
J gene: TRBJ2-1
V gene: TRBV7-2
D gene: .
CDR3 protein: CASSFNGQSNSEGFF
CDR3 DNA: TGTGCCAGCAGCTTTAACGGTCAATCGAACAGTGAGGGGTTCTTC

clone size: .
J gene: TRBJ2-4
V gene: TRBV5-1
D gene: TRBD1
CDR3 protein: CASSPGQGNIQYF
CDR3 DNA: TGCGCCAGCAGCCCGGGACAGGGAAACATTCAGTACTTC

clone size: .
J gene: TRBJ2-2
V gene: TRBV6-1
D gene: .
CDR3 protein: CASGWVGVAGELFF
CDR3 DNA: TGTGCCAGCGGGTGGGTAGGCGTCGCCGGGGAGCTGTTTTTT

clone size: .
J gene: TRBJ2-7
V gene: TRBV6-1
D gene: .
CDR3 protein: CASSELNEQYF
CDR3 DNA: TGTGCCAGCAGTGAATTGAACGAGCAGTACTTC

clone size: .
J gene: TRBJ2-7
V gene: TRBV5-1
D gene: .
CDR3 protein: CASSETPYEQYF
CDR3 DNA: TGCGCCAGCTCCGAGACTCCCTACGAGCAGTACTTC

clone size: .
J gene: TRBJ1-1
V gene: TRBV7-2
D gene: TRBD1
CDR3 protein: CASSLMNRDRGIFF
CDR3 DNA: TGTGCCAGCAGCTTAATGAATAGAGACAGGGGAATATTCTTT

clone size: .
J gene: TRBJ2-1
V gene: TRBV9
D gene: .
CDR3 protein: CASSVEGGGWGNEQFF
CDR3 DNA: TGTGCCAGCAGCGTAGAGGGTGGGGGCTGGGGCAATGAGCAGTTCTTC

clone size: .
J gene: TRBJ2-1
V gene: TRBV19
D gene: .
CDR3 protein: CASSAGLGNNEQFF
CDR3 DNA: TGTGCCAGTAGTGCCGGACTTGGAAACAATGAGCAGTTCTTC